Below, 25 T cell receptor beta chains from the same sample are listed, as sequenced in a study of blood T cell repertoires in COVID-19 (dated by TCRdb to about 2020). Library prep was done by the immunoSEQ multiplex PCR assay. Held by TCRdb, this immuneACCESS table contains in-frame sequences only and omits some clones. Under half of the omission traces to an unresolved V gene where checked; the cause of the rest is unknown. The sample table contains approximately 91,000 clones; only one count was recorded for more than 60% of them. The ten largest make up about 24% of the sample. Sequenced material: peripheral blood. These TCRs come from a man aged 70-80 years with acute or convalescent COVID-19.

The V call is TRBV29-1, the J call TRBJ1-1; maybe TRBD1 (5 bases). Trimming removed 3 bases at V and 1 base at J, with 15 bases between. This CDR3 is built from 15 residues. Germline V gene sequence: CDR1 SQVTM, CDR2 ANQGSEA. The CDR3 loop is CSVDTQAMENTEAFF. Here the CDR3 DNA reads TGCAGCGTTGATACACAGGCGATGGAGAACACTGAAGCTTTCTTT.

The genes are TRBV6-2 or TRBV6-3 and TRBJ1-5, with no clear D. This CDR3 is built from 13 residues. Germline CDR1 MNHEY, CDR2 SVGEGT. Trimming cost V 2 bases and J 4 bases, with 6 bases left between them. CDR3 nucleotides: TGTGCCAGCAGTTACGGCGGGAATCAGCCCCAGCATTTT. Its translation: CASSYGGNQPQHF.

This clone was seen a few times. V usage is TRBV5-6 and J usage is TRBJ1-2; D call uncertain. The V and J ends lost 4 bases and 2 bases respectively, with 18 bases between them. Germline V gene sequence: CDR1 SGHDT, CDR2 YYEEEE. The CDR3 has 16 amino acids. The CDR3 here is CASSLAGLRLNYGYTF. The CDR3 DNA is TGTGCCAGCAGCCTGGCTGGACTCAGGTTGAACTATGGCTACACCTTC.

This clone has a handful of counts. The rearrangement joins TRBV10-3 to TRBJ2-3, with 12 bases aligning to TRBD2. Per germline, CDR1 ENHRY and CDR2 SYGVKD. This CDR3 contains 15 residues. The J segment lost 4 bases and the V segment lost 2 bases, leaving 1 base of the junction unmatched. The CDR3 spells CAISEASGRADTQYF. Here the CDR3 DNA reads TGTGCCATCAGTGAGGCTAGCGGGAGGGCAGATACGCAGTATTTT.

The chain is built from TRBV28 and TRBJ1-6; TRBD1 might be the D (5 bases). Germline V gene sequence: CDR1 MDHEN, CDR2 SYDVKM. With 5 bases removed from V and 5 bases from J, the gap between germline ends came to 7 bases. This CDR3 is 13 amino acids long. CDR3 protein: CASSGGNNSPLHF. As DNA, the CDR3 is TGTGCCAGCAGTGGGGGGAATAATTCACCCCTCCACTTT.

A few counts support this clone. This rearrangement joins TRBV28 to TRBJ1-2, with 8 bases aligning to TRBD1. The CDR3 is 14 amino acids. After removal of 3 bases from V and 4 bases from J, the junction contained 4 bases not matched to a gene. Per germline, CDR1 MDHEN and CDR2 SYDVKM. The CDR3 nucleotides are TGTGCCAGCAGTTTTGCAGGGGGCCGCTATGGCTACACCTTC. It encodes CASSFAGGRYGYTF.

This chain connects TRBV6-1 to TRBJ2-7; 7 bases are shared with TRBD1. J gave up 4 bases and V 3 bases, and 9 bases lay outside the gene matches. The germline CDR1 and CDR2 sequences are MNHNS and SASEGT. This CDR3 is built from 15 residues. CDR3 in amino acids: CASSEPDRPGYEQYF. CDR3 in DNA: TGTGCCAGCAGTGAGCCGGACAGGCCGGGATACGAGCAGTACTTC.

This clone has a handful of counts. The chain employs TRBV6-5 and TRBJ1-6, with D perhaps matching TRBD1 (5 bases). V lost 0 bases to trimming and J lost 6 bases, with 9 bases between them. CDR1 is MNHEY and CDR2 is SVGAGI in the germline V gene. This CDR3 is 15 amino acids long. The CDR3 DNA is TGTGCCAGCAGTTACTCAGGGGAGGGTAATTCACCCCTCCACTTT. It yields the protein CASSYSGEGNSPLHF.

The chain joins TRBV2 to TRBJ2-7, with 11 bases lining up with TRBD1. Per germline, CDR1 SNHLY and CDR2 FYNNEI. The CDR3 runs to 18 residues. The junction had 7 bases not matched to a gene; V was cut back by 0 bases and J by 0 bases. The CDR3: CASSEALLGQGASYEQYF. The CDR3 bases are TGTGCCAGCAGTGAAGCGCTTCTAGGACAGGGGGCCTCCTACGAGCAGTACTTC.

This clone is a singleton in its sample. The junction departs from the called germline gene at one end, perhaps through a read error. Other DNA variants within this sample encode the same CDR3. The chain recombines TRBV18 with TRBJ2-3; perhaps TRBD1 as D (6 bases). In germline, CDR1 is KGHSH, CDR2 LQKENI. CDR3 length equals 13 residues. The CDR3 DNA sequence: TGTGCCAGTTCACAACAGGGACGGGATACGCAGTATTTT. Translated: CASSQQGRDTQYF.

The chain has TRBV9 and TRBJ2-6; TRBD1 matches at 8 bases. The junction had 15 bases not matched to a gene; V was cut back by 4 bases and J by 0 bases. The CDR3 is 20 amino acids. Looked up from germline, CDR1 is SGDLS and CDR2 is YYNGEE. The CDR3 DNA reads as TGTGCCAGCAGCTCGTACCCAAGGGGGACAGGACGCTCTGGGGCCAACGTCCTGACTTTC. Its translation: CASSSYPRGTGRSGANVLTF.

The chain links TRBV4-1 to TRBJ1-5; D possibly corresponds to TRBD1 (5 bases). CDR3 length: 15 residues. Germline-derived CDR1 and CDR2 are MGHRA and YSYEKL. Between the trimmed V and J ends, which lost 4 bases and 6 bases, there was a span of 16 bases. The CDR3 coding sequence is TGCGCCAGCAGCCCCGGGGAGGTCGGGGGTCAGCCCCAGCATTTT. Its protein product is CASSPGEVGGQPQHF.

This clone was picked up a small number of times. This rearrangement joins TRBV27 to TRBJ2-7; D is perhaps TRBD2 (5 bases). Per germline, CDR1 MNHEY and CDR2 SMNVEV (reference sequence). V dropped 4 bases and J dropped 6 bases, with 13 bases sitting between them. The length of the CDR3 is 13 residues. In DNA, the CDR3 is TGTGCCAGCAGTTCCTACCTCGGGGTCGAGCAGTACTTC. This sequence encodes CASSSYLGVEQYF.

The table lists this clone with a few counts. In DNA form, the CDR3 reads TGTGCCAGCAGCTTAGATGGCCAGGGGGTTTCACCCCTCCACTTT. This encodes CASSLDGQGVSPLHF. The chain links TRBV7-6 to TRBJ1-6; 7 bases are shared with TRBD1. Germline V gene lookup returns CDR1 SGHVS and CDR2 FNYEAQ. The V segment lost 1 base and the J segment 9 bases; nucleotides outside the gene matches: 6. The CDR3 totals 15 residues.

This clone occurred a few times. The V and J genes are TRBV5-1 and TRBJ2-7; a weak D match, TRBD2 (5 bases). Trimming stripped 0 bases from V and 2 bases from J, with 9 bases between. Looked up from germline, CDR1 is SGHRS and CDR2 is YFSETQ. The CDR3 loop spans 14 amino acids. CDR3 nucleotides: TGCGCCAGCAGCTTGGGGACTCTTGCCTACGAGCAGTACTTC. The encoded protein is CASSLGTLAYEQYF.

V is TRBV19 and J is TRBJ2-7; 8 bases agree with TRBD1. The CDR3 is 12 residues long. Germline CDR1 is LNHDA and CDR2 is SQIVND (reference sequence). V trimming: 4 bases; J trimming: 7 bases; junction bases outside the gene matches: 3. CDR3 amino acids: CASSTTGGEQYF. CDR3 DNA: TGTGCCAGTAGTACCACAGGGGGGGAGCAGTACTTC.

J is TRBJ2-7 and V is TRBV27; 10 bases match TRBD1. V was pared by 3 bases and J by 3 bases, with 2 bases of the junction left unmatched. Germline CDR1 MNHEY, CDR2 SMNVEV (reference sequence). The CDR3 totals 14 residues. The CDR3: CASSFRDRGYEQYF. The CDR3, as DNA: TGTGCCAGCAGTTTCCGGGACAGGGGCTACGAGCAGTACTTC.

This clone occurred once. This chain uses TRBV4-1 with TRBJ1-1; TRBD1 might be the D (5 bases). Trimming shortened V by 4 bases and J by 5 bases, and 20 bases separated the two germline ends. The V gene's germline CDR1 is MGHRA and CDR2 YSYEKL. The CDR3 has 16 amino acids. CDR3 nucleotides: TGCGCCAGCAGCCCGTCCTGGATAGGGGAAGGGACTGAAGCTTTCTTT. Amino acids: CASSPSWIGEGTEAFF.

This chain links TRBV14 with TRBJ1-2; tentative D call: TRBD1 (5 bases). V was shortened by 4 bases and J by 6 bases, with 12 bases between the two germline ends. Germline V gene data show CDR1 as SGHDN and CDR2 as FVKESK. The CDR3 consists of 13 residues. DNA for the CDR3: TGTGCCAGCAGCCCCAGGGTGTCGGATGGCTACACCTTC. Amino acids: CASSPRVSDGYTF. Full variable domain (missing parts from reference TRBV14 and TRBJ1-2): EAGVTQFPSHSVIEKGQTVTLRCDPISGHDNLYWYRRVMGKEIKFLLHFVKESKQDESGMPNNRFLAERTGGTYSTLKVQPAELEDSGVYFCASSPRVSDGYTFGSGTRLTVV.

The chain carries TRBV6-5 and TRBJ2-2; weak D call: TRBD2 (6 bases). CDR3 length: 12 residues. Germline lookup yields CDR1 MNHEY and CDR2 SVGAGI. V shed 8 bases and J shed 8 bases, with 12 bases lying between them. This CDR3 reads CASGGLWGELFF. The CDR3 nucleotides are TGTGCCAGCGGGGGACTTTGGGGGGAGCTGTTTTTT.

The V call is TRBV7-3, the J call TRBJ1-1; no definite D call. The CDR3 totals 14 residues. Germline values: CDR1 SGHTA, CDR2 FQGTGA. V was shortened by 3 bases and J by 0 bases, with 8 bases between the two germline ends. The CDR3 loop reads CASSFTSMNTEAFF. CDR3 sequence (DNA): TGTGCCAGCAGCTTCACATCAATGAACACTGAAGCTTTCTTT.

The chain uses TRBV28 and TRBJ2-7, with 10 bases aligning to TRBD2. With 6 bases clipped from V and 4 bases from J, the junction kept 3 bases outside the gene matches. CDR3 length: 13 amino acids. Germline values: CDR1 MDHEN, CDR2 SYDVKM. DNA for the CDR3: TGTGCCAGCAGACCTAGCGGGAGTTACGAGCAGTACTTC. The encoded protein is CASRPSGSYEQYF.

The V call is TRBV29-1, the J call TRBJ1-2; 7 bases are shared with TRBD1. The length of the CDR3 is 15 residues. Trimming cost V 6 bases and J 2 bases; bases outside gene matches: 12. The germline gives CDR1 SQVTM, CDR2 ANQGSEA. CDR3 region: CSVRGHRGTNYGYTF. CDR3 coding DNA: TGCAGCGTCCGAGGACACAGGGGAACCAACTATGGCTACACCTTC.

V gene TRBV28 combines with J gene TRBJ2-3, with a weak D call TRBD1 (6 bases). The length of the CDR3 is 15 residues. V shed 1 base and J shed 4 bases, with 12 bases lying between them. The germline V gene encodes CDR1 MDHEN and CDR2 SYDVKM. CDR3 bases: TGTGCCAGCAGTTTATTCAGGGGCGGCGCAGATACGCAGTATTTT. This codes for CASSLFRGGADTQYF.

The J gene is TRBJ1-2, the V gene TRBV19, with 12 bases that match TRBD1. From germline, CDR1 is LNHDA and CDR2 SQIVND (reference sequence). The CDR3 spans 19 residues. Unmatched junction bases numbered 12, after V lost 4 bases and J lost 0 bases. The chain's CDR3 is CASSNLRGDRGPSNYGYTF. CDR3 nucleotides: TGTGCCAGTAGTAACCTTAGAGGGGACAGGGGGCCTTCTAACTATGGCTACACCTTC.